Below are 3 T cell receptor beta chains sequenced from a single sample in a study of blood T cell repertoires in COVID-19. Only in-frame clones appear in the TCRdb table, and some are missing; sequencing was by immunoSEQ multiplex PCR. Of fewer than 45,000 clones in the sample, 81% were seen once. The sample taken for sequencing was peripheral blood. The receptors were gathered from a man aged 35 to 55 with active or convalescent COVID-19.

The J gene is TRBJ2-5, the V gene TRBV10-3; 7 positions agree with TRBD1. CDR1 is ENHRY and CDR2 is SYGVKD in the germline V gene. Unmatched junction bases numbered 6, after V lost 11 bases and J lost 3 bases. This CDR3 is 12 amino acids long. CDR3 amino acids: CAARDRKETQYF. For the CDR3, the DNA is TGTGCCGCGAGGGACAGAAAAGAGACCCAGTACTTC.

The rearrangement uses TRBV28 and TRBJ2-3, with TRBD2 identical over 16 bases. The trim removed 6 bases at V and 4 bases at J, leaving 13 bases unmatched. Germline CDR1 and CDR2: MDHEN and SYDVKM. CDR3 length: 19 residues. CDR3 amino acids: CASSPIPGTSGGASDTQYF. Written as DNA, the CDR3 is TGTGCCAGCAGCCCCATTCCCGGGACTAGCGGGGGGGCCTCAGATACGCAGTATTTT.

The chain uses TRBV7-2 and TRBJ1-6; D is undetermined. The CDR3 extends over 13 amino acids. V shed 2 bases and J shed 5 bases, with 4 bases lying between them. Germline lookup yields CDR1 SGHTA and CDR2 FQGNSA. The DNA for the CDR3 is TGTGCCAGCAGCTTACAGAATAATTCACCCCTCCACTTT. It translates to CASSLQNNSPLHF.